This TCR beta chain derives from a study of glioma-infiltrating T cells after dendritic cell vaccination. Turning to the study itself: Between about 2002 and 2013, patients got autologous tumor lysate-pulsed dendritic cell vaccines.

V was clipped by 1 base and J by 5 bases, with 9 bases between them. This CDR3 has 13 residues. Germline CDR1 reads SGDLS; CDR2 reads YYNGEE. With regard to this clone: The same CDR3 can be traced to other DNA sequences in this sample.

Assay used: immunoSEQ multiplex PCR; TCRdb lists only in-frame clones, some missing. The sample includes about 90,000 clones, approximately 87% of them seen just once. Sequenced here: blood, sampled before dendritic cell vaccination. The sequence was collected from a human donor with glioblastoma. This rearrangement joins TRBV9 to TRBJ2-5, with D possibly matching TRBD2 (5 bases). The CDR3 loop is CASSVPGLETQYF. For the CDR3, the DNA is TGTGCCAGCAGCGTACCGGGGTTGGAGACCCAGTACTTC.